This T cell receptor beta chain was profiled in a study of lymphopenia after photon versus proton radiotherapy. Sequencing used immunoSEQ multiplex PCR; TCRdb keeps in-frame clones, though not all of them. The sample lists roughly 30,000 clones; roughly 90% were seen once. The sequencing used peripheral blood, collected from a patient treated with photon-based radiotherapy. The clonotype was recovered from a woman in her fifties or sixties with pancreatic cancer.

The CDR3 DNA is TGCAGCGTCCAGACTCCTAGCAAGACAGATACGCAGTATTTT. This translates into CSVQTPSKTDTQYF. The chain recombines TRBV29-1 with TRBJ2-3; a possible D gene is TRBD2 (5 bases). The CDR3 covers 14 residues. In germline, CDR1 is SQVTM, CDR2 ANQGSEA. Trimming removed 6 bases at V and 3 bases at J, with 16 bases between.